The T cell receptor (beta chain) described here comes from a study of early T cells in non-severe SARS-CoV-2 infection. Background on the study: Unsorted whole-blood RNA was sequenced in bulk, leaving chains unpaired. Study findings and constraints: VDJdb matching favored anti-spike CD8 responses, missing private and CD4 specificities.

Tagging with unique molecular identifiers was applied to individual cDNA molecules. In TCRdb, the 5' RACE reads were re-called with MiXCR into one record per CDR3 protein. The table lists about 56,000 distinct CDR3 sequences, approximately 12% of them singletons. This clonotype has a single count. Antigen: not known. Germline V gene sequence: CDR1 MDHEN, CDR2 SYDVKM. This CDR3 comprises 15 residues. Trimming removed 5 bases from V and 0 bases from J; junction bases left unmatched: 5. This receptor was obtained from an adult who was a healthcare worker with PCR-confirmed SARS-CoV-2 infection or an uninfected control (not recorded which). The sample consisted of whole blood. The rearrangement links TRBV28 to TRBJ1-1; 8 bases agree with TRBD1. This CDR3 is CASSAYRGVNTEAFF. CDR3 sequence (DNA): TGTGCCAGCAGTGCTTACAGGGGGGTGAACACTGAAGCTTTCTTT.